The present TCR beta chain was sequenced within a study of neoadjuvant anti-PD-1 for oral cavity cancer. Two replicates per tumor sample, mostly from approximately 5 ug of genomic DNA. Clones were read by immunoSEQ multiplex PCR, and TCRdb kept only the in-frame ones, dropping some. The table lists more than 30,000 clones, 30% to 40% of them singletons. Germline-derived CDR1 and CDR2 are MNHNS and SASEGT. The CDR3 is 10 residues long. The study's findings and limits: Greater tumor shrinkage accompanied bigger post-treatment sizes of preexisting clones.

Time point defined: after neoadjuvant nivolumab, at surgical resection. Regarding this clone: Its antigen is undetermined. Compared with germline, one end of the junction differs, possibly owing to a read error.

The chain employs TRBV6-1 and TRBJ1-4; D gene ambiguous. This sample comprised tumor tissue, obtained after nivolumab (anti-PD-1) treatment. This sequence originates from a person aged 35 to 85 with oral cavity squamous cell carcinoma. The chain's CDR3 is CASSYQRLTF. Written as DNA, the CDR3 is TGTGCCAGCAGTTATCAGAGATTAACTTTT.